This record looks at one TCR beta chain sequence and its context. The antigen is unknown. The data were taken from a study of tumor-infiltrating lymphocytes in localized non-small cell lung cancer. Study at large: Some samples were collected after neoadjuvant chemotherapy; smokers, never-smokers and several histologies were included. Each patient gave resected tumor and non-adjacent uninvolved lung tissue. Findings of the study overall: Immunotypes IM1 and IM2 had similar TCR-derived T-cell fractions. No link was found between tumor T-cell fraction and recurrence-free survival.

Sequencing was performed with immunoSEQ multiplex PCR; in TCRdb, only in-frame clones are kept and a portion is missing. The sample gives about 12,000 clones, about 85% of which show up once; 10% to 15% is in the top ten. Germline-derived CDR1 and CDR2 are MRHNA and SNTAGT. The V gene end was trimmed by 0 bases and the J gene end by 2 bases; junction bases not matched to a gene: 2. The CDR3 contains 16 residues. The genes are TRBV6-4 and TRBJ2-3, with 10 bases matching TRBD2. The receptor's source is a human donor with non-small cell lung cancer. The sample was lung tumor tissue. DNA for the CDR3: TGTGCCAGCAGTGACTCAGCGGGGGGGGACACAGATACGCAGTATTTT. Protein product: CASSDSAGGDTDTQYF.